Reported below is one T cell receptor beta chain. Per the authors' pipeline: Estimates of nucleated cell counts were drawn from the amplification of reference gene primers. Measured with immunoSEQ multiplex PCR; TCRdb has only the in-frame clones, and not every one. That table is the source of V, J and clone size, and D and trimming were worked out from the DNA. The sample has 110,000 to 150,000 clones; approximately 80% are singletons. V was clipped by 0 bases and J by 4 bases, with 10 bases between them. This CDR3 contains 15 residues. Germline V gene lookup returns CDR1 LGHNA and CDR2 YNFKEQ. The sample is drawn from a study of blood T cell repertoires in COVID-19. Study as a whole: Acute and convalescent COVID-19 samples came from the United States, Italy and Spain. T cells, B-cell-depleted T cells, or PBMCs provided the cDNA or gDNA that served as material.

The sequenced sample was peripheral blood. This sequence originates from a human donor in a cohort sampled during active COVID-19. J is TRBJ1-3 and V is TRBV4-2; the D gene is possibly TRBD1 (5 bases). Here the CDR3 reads CASSQDQTEGNTIYF. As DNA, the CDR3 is TGTGCCAGCAGCCAAGATCAGACAGAAGGAAACACCATATATTTT.